Shown below are 8 T cell receptor beta chains from a single sample sequenced in a study of T cells after yellow fever vaccination. Via MiXCR, TCRdb re-called the 5' RACE reads, giving one row per CDR3 protein. The sample has 500,000 to 550,000 distinct CDR3 sequences, 21% seen once. Specimen: PBMCs, collected more than 20 days after the first yellow fever vaccination. These receptors were taken from a man aged 18 to 29 who received the YFV17D yellow fever vaccine.

This clonotype has more than one count but fewer than ten. One end of the junction does not line up with germline, which may come from a read error. The CDR3 nucleotides are TGTGCCAGCAGCTTAGCCGCGACAGGGAGTAATCAGCCCCATCATTTT. This translates into CASSLAATGSNQPHHF. The rearrangement uses TRBV7-9 and TRBJ1-5; 7 bases are shared with TRBD1. The CDR3 spans 16 residues. CDR1 is SEHNR, CDR2 FQNEAQ, per germline (reference sequence).

This clonotype appeared a few times. J is TRBJ2-1 and V is TRBV11-2, with D tentatively TRBD2 (6 bases). V gave up 1 base and J gave up 7 bases, with 17 bases separating them. The germline gives CDR1 SGHAT, CDR2 FQNNGV. The CDR3 sequence is 16 residues long. This CDR3 reads CASSLGGLRGKNEQFF. CDR3 sequence (DNA): TGTGCCAGCAGCTTAGGAGGTTTACGGGGGAAAAATGAGCAGTTCTTC.

J is TRBJ2-5 and V is TRBV6-2 or TRBV6-3, with a possible D match to TRBD2 (5 bases). In germline, CDR1 is MNHEY, CDR2 SVGEGT. Trimming shortened V by 8 bases and J by 1 base, and 8 bases separated the two germline ends. This CDR3 is 12 amino acids long. The CDR3 loop is CASAGSQETQYF. DNA for the CDR3: TGTGCCAGCGCGGGCAGCCAAGAGACCCAGTACTTC.

DNA for the CDR3: TGTGCCAGCTCGCTCAGGGGGCTGGGCAATCAGCCCCAGCATTTT. Encoded protein: CASSLRGLGNQPQHF. This rearrangement joins TRBV18 to TRBJ1-5; TRBD1 matches 8 bases. Germline assignment: CDR1 KGHSH and CDR2 LQKENI. CDR3 length: 15 amino acids. V dropped 6 bases and J dropped 2; count of bases not matched to a gene: 6.

The chain is built from TRBV20-1 and TRBJ2-1; TRBD2 might be the D (5 bases). Trimming shortened V by 6 bases and J by 1 base, and 13 bases separated the two germline ends. This CDR3 has 14 amino acids. Germline lookup yields CDR1 DFQATT and CDR2 SNEGSKA (reference sequence). For the CDR3, the DNA is TGCAGTGCCTCCCGGACTGCTTCCTACAATGAGCAGTTCTTC. It codes for CSASRTASYNEQFF.

In this sample, this clonotype turned up a few times. The rearrangement joins TRBV5-1 to TRBJ2-7, with 9 nucleotides matching TRBD1. Germline lookup yields CDR1 SGHRS and CDR2 YFSETQ. V dropped 0 bases and J dropped 7; count of bases not matched to a gene: 8. There are 15 residues in the CDR3. CDR3 amino acids: CASSLDRGLTGEQYF. CDR3 in DNA: TGCGCCAGCAGCTTGGACAGGGGGCTAACGGGGGAGCAGTACTTC.

The chain employs TRBV4-1 and TRBJ2-7; D may be TRBD2 (5 bases). V was shortened by 4 bases and J by 0 bases, with 13 bases between the two germline ends. The CDR3 consists of 15 residues. Germline CDR1 and CDR2: MGHRA and YSYEKL. The CDR3 is CASSLSGWSSYEQYF. CDR3 nucleotides: TGCGCCAGCAGCCTGAGCGGCTGGAGCTCCTACGAGCAGTACTTC.

V is TRBV4-3 and J is TRBJ2-1; 8 nucleotides line up with TRBD2. CDR1 is LGHNA and CDR2 is YSLEER in the germline V gene. V dropped 3 bases and J dropped 4; count of bases not matched to a gene: 5. The CDR3 is made up of 15 amino acids. The CDR3 nucleotides are TGCGCCAGCAGCCAGCAACGGGGGGGGTACAATGAGCAGTTCTTC. Translated: CASSQQRGGYNEQFF.